The 7 T cell receptor beta chains in this list originate from one sample, sequenced in a study of blood T cell repertoires in COVID-19. This table comes from immunoSEQ multiplex PCR, and its TCRdb copy is limited to in-frame clones, with some not included. Of about 200,000 clones listed, 87% are singletons. Sample: PBMCs or T cells enriched from blood (not recorded which). These receptors all come from a woman aged 25 to 39 who had recovered from COVID-19.

This clone was recorded once. V usage is TRBV27 and J usage is TRBJ1-6; 10 nucleotides line up with TRBD1. CDR3 size: 16 residues. Germline V CDR1 and CDR2: MNHEY, SMNVEV (reference sequence). V dropped 5 bases and J dropped 6; count of bases not matched to a gene: 7. The CDR3 is CASSLTGGPINSPLHF. CDR3 nucleotides: TGTGCCAGCAGTCTGACAGGGGGCCCGATTAATTCACCCCTCCACTTT.

This clone occurred a few times. J is TRBJ2-7 and V is TRBV7-8, with a weak D call TRBD2 (5 bases). The germline CDR1 and CDR2 sequences are SGHVS and FQNEAQ. This CDR3 contains 13 residues. The V and J ends lost 11 bases and 7 bases respectively, with 21 bases between them. CDR3 DNA sequence: TGTGCCTCAGCAAGAGTTACCGGCGGGGAGCAGTACTTC. Protein sequence: CASARVTGGEQYF.

This sequence joins TRBV5-4 and TRBJ1-2, with TRBD1 identical over 7 bases. J gave up 4 bases and V 3 bases, and 3 bases lay outside the gene matches. This CDR3 is built from 13 residues. Germline CDR1 is SGHNT and CDR2 is YYREEE (reference sequence). The CDR3 is CASSWDSFYGYTF. CDR3 DNA: TGTGCCAGCAGCTGGGACAGCTTCTATGGCTACACCTTC.

The J gene is TRBJ1-6, the V gene TRBV4-2; TRBD1 aligns across 9 bases. The CDR3 covers 17 residues. J was trimmed by 10 bases and V by 4 bases; bases with no gene match: 14. CDR1 LGHNA and CDR2 YNFKEQ come from the germline V gene. CDR3 sequence: CASSLSARTGAASPLHF. The CDR3 DNA is TGTGCCAGCAGCCTCTCAGCCCGGACAGGGGCCGCCTCACCCCTCCACTTT.

The chain links TRBV7-2 to TRBJ1-1; D gene uncertain. The CDR3 is 15 residues long. Germline assignment: CDR1 SGHTA and CDR2 FQGNSA. V was pared by 1 base and J by 1 base, with 10 bases between. The CDR3 DNA reads TGTGCCAGCAGCTTAGGGCCCCGAAGGAACACTGAAGCTTTCTTT. Translated: CASSLGPRRNTEAFF.

In this sample, this clone turned up once. The chain couples TRBV27 to TRBJ2-2, with D maybe TRBD1 (5 bases). Trimming shortened V by 3 bases and J by 0 bases, and 11 bases separated the two germline ends. This CDR3 spans 16 amino acids. Germline CDR1 reads MNHEY; CDR2 reads SMNVEV (reference sequence). CDR3 sequence: CASSLGQIANTGELFF. The CDR3 DNA reads TGTGCCAGCAGTTTGGGGCAGATCGCGAACACCGGGGAGCTGTTTTTT.

The rearrangement joins TRBV14 to TRBJ1-2, with D unresolved. The V and J ends lost 1 base and 6 bases respectively, with 9 bases between them. Germline CDR1 and CDR2: SGHDN and FVKESK. The CDR3 consists of 13 residues. In DNA, the CDR3 is TGTGCCAGCAGCCAAGGGAGCCTAAATGGCTACACCTTC. Translation gives CASSQGSLNGYTF.